A single sample gave rise to the 2 T cell receptor beta chains below, sequenced in a study of cytomegalovirus exposure and HLA in healthy donors. PCR primers comprised 60 Vbeta and 13 Jbeta primers. The assay was immunoSEQ multiplex PCR, and TCRdb's table has in-frame clones only and misses some. Of about 100,000 clones in the sample, 73% were seen once. The sample taken for sequencing was PBMCs. These receptors were obtained from a man aged 40-49 years in good health and CMV-seronegative.

Only a few counts were recorded for this clone. V is TRBV27 and J is TRBJ2-7; 10 bases fit TRBD1. Trimming at V came to 3 bases and at J to 3 bases, leaving 5 bases not matched to a gene. The germline gives CDR1 MNHEY, CDR2 SMNVEV (reference sequence). The CDR3 is 15 residues long. The CDR3: CASSLGQGSFYEQYF. The CDR3 nucleotides read TGTGCCAGCAGTTTGGGACAGGGGTCATTCTACGAGCAGTACTTC.

V and J are TRBV28 and TRBJ2-7; the match to TRBD1 covers 10 bases. Germline V lookup: CDR1 MDHEN, CDR2 SYDVKM. The CDR3 runs 14 residues. V lost 4 bases to trimming and J lost 1 base; unmatched junction nucleotides: 1. The CDR3 DNA sequence: TGTGCCAGCAGTTGGACAGGGGGTTCCTACGAGCAGTACTTC. The encoded protein is CASSWTGGSYEQYF.